A single sample gave rise to the 20 T cell receptor beta chains below, sequenced in a study of CD8 T cells in Susac syndrome. Random hexamers were used to reverse transcribe about 0.5 to 1 ug of RNA. TCRdb used MiXCR to reprocess the immunoSEQ multiplex PCR reads, holding one entry per CDR3 protein. The repertoire holds roughly 200,000 distinct CDR3 sequences, with approximately 94% as singletons. Sequenced material: CD4+ T cells from PBMCs. Receptor source: a human donor in good health.

This chain connects TRBV5-1 to TRBJ1-1, with D perhaps matching TRBD1 (6 bases). The CDR3 sequence is 14 residues long. Trimming left V 2 bases short and J 4 bases short, with 12 bases between. Germline CDR1 SGHRS, CDR2 YFSETQ. The CDR3 is CASSLYRESTEAFF. The CDR3 coding sequence is TGCGCCAGCAGCTTATACAGGGAAAGCACTGAAGCTTTCTTT. The whole variable domain, filled in from reference TRBV5-1 and TRBJ1-1, reads KAGVTQTPRYLIKTRGQQVTLSCSPISGHRSVSWYQQTPGQGLQFLFEYFSETQRNKGNFPGRFSGRQFSNSRSEMNVSTLELGDSALYLCASSLYRESTEAFFGQGTRLTVV.

In this sample, this clonotype turned up once. The chain has TRBV29-1 and TRBJ1-4; the D is unclear. V was shortened by 6 bases and J by 7 bases, with 15 bases between the two germline ends. CDR1 is SQVTM, CDR2 ANQGSEA, per germline. This CDR3 contains 13 residues. The CDR3 region is CSVTETSGEKLFF. The CDR3 DNA is TGCAGCGTAACAGAGACCTCAGGTGAAAAACTGTTTTTT.

This clonotype showed up just once. The chain has TRBV12-3 or TRBV12-4 and TRBJ2-4; D ambiguous. CDR3 length: 16 residues. V gave up 5 bases and J gave up 0 bases, with 14 bases separating them. The CDR3 region is CASSTRRFLAKNIQYF. CDR3 DNA sequence: TGTGCCAGCAGTACCAGGAGATTCCTAGCCAAAAACATTCAGTACTTC.

This chain connects TRBV29-1 to TRBJ2-1; D remains ambiguous. The CDR3 has 15 residues. CDR1 is SQVTM, CDR2 ANQGSEA, per germline. V shed 5 bases and J shed 0 bases, with 14 bases lying between them. CDR3 region: CSVQWRSLSYNEQFF. The CDR3 DNA follows: TGCAGCGTTCAGTGGCGTTCACTCTCCTACAATGAGCAGTTCTTC.

The chain has TRBV19 and TRBJ2-7; the match to TRBD2 covers 11 bases. Germline loops: CDR1 LNHDA, CDR2 SQIVND (reference sequence). The V segment lost 0 bases and the J segment 12 bases; nucleotides outside the gene matches: 7. The CDR3 has 14 residues. Written as DNA, the CDR3 is TGTGCCAGTAGTATAGACCCCGGGACTAGCGGACGGTACTTC. Translation gives CASSIDPGTSGRYF.

The CDR3 coding sequence is TGCAGTGCTACCACCGGGACAGGGACCACCGGGGAGCTGTTTTTT. Translating gives CSATTGTGTTGELFF. This chain connects TRBV20-1 to TRBJ2-2, with TRBD1 matching 9 bases. V lost 4 bases, J lost 4 bases, and 7 bases stayed unmatched. The CDR3 extends over 15 amino acids. Germline values: CDR1 DFQATT, CDR2 SNEGSKA (reference sequence).

V and J are TRBV2 and TRBJ2-5, with D possibly TRBD2 on 6 matching bases. Trimming removed 7 bases at V and 5 bases at J, with 20 bases between. The CDR3 length is 15 residues. Germline CDR1 is SNHLY and CDR2 is FYNNEI. CDR3 sequence reads: CASTSASTRIETQYF. As DNA, the CDR3 is TGTGCCAGCACCTCGGCCTCGACTAGGATCGAGACCCAGTACTTC.

This chain uses TRBV2 with TRBJ2-3; D gene ambiguous. Germline lookup yields CDR1 SNHLY and CDR2 FYNNEI. V was cut by 7 bases and J by 4 bases, with 9 bases left in between. The CDR3 has 12 residues. Written as DNA, the CDR3 is TGTGCCAGCAACCTGGGCCCAGATACGCAGTATTTT. Its translation: CASNLGPDTQYF.

The gene calls are TRBV24-1 and TRBJ2-1, with 8 nucleotides matching TRBD1. Looked up from germline, CDR1 is KGHDR and CDR2 is SFDVKD. CDR3 length equals 14 residues. V shed 7 bases, J shed 6 bases, and the junction held 7 bases outside the gene matches. CDR3 protein: CATSDRGRGNEQFF. The CDR3 region has the DNA TGTGCCACCAGCGACAGGGGACGGGGCAATGAGCAGTTCTTC.

This sequence joins TRBV12-3 or TRBV12-4 and TRBJ2-3; D is unresolved. The V gene lost 4 bases and the J gene lost 0 bases, with 8 bases spanning the gap. CDR3 length: 14 amino acids. CDR3 in DNA: TGTGCCAGCAGTTCCTCCGCTAGCACAGATACGCAGTATTTT. This encodes CASSSSASTDTQYF.

This chain links TRBV30 with TRBJ2-7; D perhaps matches TRBD2 (5 bases). The V end lost 0 bases, the J end lost 9 bases, and 18 bases lay between the germline ends. This CDR3 comprises 14 residues. CDR1 GTSNPN and CDR2 SVGIG come from the germline V gene (reference sequence). As DNA, the CDR3 is TGTGCCTGGAGTGTACTCGGTTGGGCTGGAGGGCAGTACTTC. It translates to CAWSVLGWAGGQYF.

V is TRBV7-2 and J is TRBJ2-5; a weak D match, TRBD1 (6 bases). Germline V gives CDR1 SGHTA, CDR2 FQGNSA. This CDR3 spans 13 amino acids. Trimming took off 5 bases at V and 4 bases at J, with 11 bases between the two ends. The CDR3 loop reads CASSSDRLETQYF. The DNA for the CDR3 is TGTGCCAGCAGCAGCGACAGGCTAGAGACCCAGTACTTC. Combining the CDR3 with reference TRBV7-2 and TRBJ2-5 gives the whole variable domain GAGVSQSPSNKVTEKGKDVELRCDPISGHTALYWYRQSLGQGLEFLIYFQGNSAPDKSGLPSDRFSAERTGGSVSTLTIQRTQQEDSAVYLCASSSDRLETQYFGPGTRLLVL.

This clonotype was recorded once. V and J are TRBV30 and TRBJ2-7, with TRBD1 identical over 10 bases. The CDR3 consists of 13 residues. V trimming: 3 bases; J trimming: 6 bases; junction bases outside the gene matches: 5. Germline-derived CDR1 and CDR2 are GTSNPN and SVGIG (reference sequence). As DNA, the CDR3 is TGTGCCTGGAGCAGGGACAGGGGCGCCGAGCAGTACTTC. As protein: CAWSRDRGAEQYF. The complete variable domain, with remaining parts taken from reference TRBV30 and TRBJ2-7, reads SQTIHQWPATLVQPVGSPLSLECTVEGTSNPNLYWYRQAAGRGLQLLFYSVGIGQISSEVPQNLSASRPQDRQFILSSKKLLLSDSGFYLCAWSRDRGAEQYFGPGTRLTVT.

The V and J genes are TRBV7-2 and TRBJ2-7; D may be TRBD2 (6 bases). The CDR3 totals 14 residues. The germline CDR1 and CDR2 sequences are SGHTA and FQGNSA. V lost 2 bases to trimming and J lost 5 bases, with 13 bases between them. The CDR3 protein is CASSLLVTRNEQYF. The CDR3 DNA reads TGTGCCAGCAGCTTACTGGTGACTAGGAACGAGCAGTACTTC.

This chain joins TRBV27 and TRBJ1-2; TRBD1 matches 12 bases. The J segment lost 4 bases and the V segment lost 5 bases, leaving 2 bases of the junction unmatched. Per the germline V gene, CDR1 is MNHEY and CDR2 is SMNVEV (reference sequence). The CDR3 spans 14 residues. As DNA, the CDR3 is TGTGCCAGCAGTAAGGGACAGGGGGCCTATGGCTACACCTTC. This codes for CASSKGQGAYGYTF.

The chain carries TRBV3-1 and TRBJ2-7; D might be TRBD1 (6 bases). CDR3 size: 13 residues. V was trimmed by 5 bases and J by 2 bases, leaving 10 bases between them. Germline-derived CDR1 and CDR2 are LGHDT and YNNKEL (reference sequence). In DNA form, the CDR3 reads TGTGCCAGCAGCATACGGGACACCTACGAGCAGTACTTC. Its translation is CASSIRDTYEQYF.

The J gene is TRBJ2-1, the V gene TRBV5-6; D is possibly TRBD2 (5 bases). Germline assignment: CDR1 SGHDT and CDR2 YYEEEE. Trimming stripped 4 bases from V and 9 bases from J, with 8 bases between. The CDR3 covers 11 residues. CDR3 DNA sequence: TGTGCCAGCAGCGTCCGGGGTGAGCAGTTCTTC. As protein: CASSVRGEQFF. Looking up the rest from reference TRBV5-6 and TRBJ2-1 gives the full variable domain: DAGVTQSPTHLIKTRGQQVTLRCSPKSGHDTVSWYQQALGQGPQFIFQYYEEEERQRGNFPDRFSGHQFPNYSSELNVNALLLGDSALYLCASSVRGEQFFGPGTRLTVL.

This chain joins TRBV30 and TRBJ1-2; D is undetermined. CDR3 size: 12 residues. V lost 2 bases, J lost 2 bases, and 6 bases lay in between. Germline V CDR1 and CDR2: GTSNPN, SVGIG (reference sequence). The CDR3 DNA reads as TGTGCCTGGAGTAGCGGAAACTATGGCTACACCTTC. Translation gives CAWSSGNYGYTF.

The chain recombines TRBV5-6 with TRBJ2-1; 11 bases match TRBD2. Germline CDR1 and CDR2: SGHDT and YYEEEE. The CDR3 runs to 16 residues. The junction had 9 bases not matched to a gene; V was cut back by 1 base and J by 9 bases. The CDR3 region is CASSLRRLAGFSEQFF. The DNA of the CDR3 is TGTGCCAGCAGCTTGCGGCGACTAGCGGGATTCAGTGAGCAGTTCTTC.

J is TRBJ2-7 and V is TRBV18, with D hard to call. The CDR3 extends over 13 amino acids. Trimming cost V 5 bases and J 3 bases, with 11 bases left between them. Germline CDR1 and CDR2: KGHSH and LQKENI. CDR3 amino acids: CASSEVKNYEQYF. CDR3 coding DNA: TGTGCCAGCTCAGAGGTAAAGAACTACGAGCAGTACTTC.